This T cell receptor beta chain appears in the sequencing data of a study of T cell changes during pregnancy in multiple sclerosis. Germline V gene sequence: CDR1 MNHNS, CDR2 SASEGT. The CDR3 spans 17 residues. Trimming pared 3 bases from V and 1 base from J, leaving 15 bases between. Clones were sequenced by immunoSEQ multiplex PCR, and TCRdb holds only the in-frame ones, with some missing. The table records approximately 34,000 clones, 90% of them present only once. The specimen was CD8+ T cells from peripheral blood mononuclear cells, collected before pregnancy. The sequence was collected from a female donor with multiple sclerosis, enrolled in a pregnancy study. V is TRBV6-1 and J is TRBJ2-2, with a weak D call TRBD2 (5 bases). In DNA form, the CDR3 reads TGTGCCAGCAGTGACGGGTCGGCTAGCCTGAACACCGGGGAGCTGTTTTTT. Translation: CASSDGSASLNTGELFF.